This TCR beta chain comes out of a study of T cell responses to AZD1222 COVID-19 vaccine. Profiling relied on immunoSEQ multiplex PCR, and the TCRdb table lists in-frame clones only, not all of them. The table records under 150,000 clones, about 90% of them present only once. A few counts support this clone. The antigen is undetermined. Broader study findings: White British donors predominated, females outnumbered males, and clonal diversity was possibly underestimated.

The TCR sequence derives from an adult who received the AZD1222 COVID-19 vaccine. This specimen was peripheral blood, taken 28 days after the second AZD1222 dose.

The CDR3 nucleotides read TGTGCCAGCTCATCGGACGGAACGGGCACTGAAGCTTTCTTT. This encodes CASSSDGTGTEAFF. The chain couples TRBV18 to TRBJ1-1; the D is unclear. V was trimmed by 5 bases and J by 4 bases, leaving 14 bases between them. CDR3 size: 14 residues. Germline V gene data show CDR1 as KGHSH and CDR2 as LQKENI.